This TCR beta chain was sequenced in a study of beta chain features in type 1 diabetes. Details on this clone: Its antigen is unidentified.

Expressed TCRB transcripts were sequenced because the isolated RNA had all been reverse transcribed beforehand. The method was immunoSEQ multiplex PCR; TCRdb's version includes in-frame clones alone and lacks a portion of them. The sample holds some 290,000 clones, approximately 25% seen once. Based on CD45RO/CCR7/CD25/CD127/CD95/CD27, CD4+ regulatory, stem cell-like memory, naive and central memory cells were sorted. General study findings and limits: All four CD4+ subsets from Type 1 diabetes patients carried moderately but significantly shorter TCRB CDR3s. PCR might preferentially amplify shorter templates, equally in patients and controls. Healthy donors had naive, central memory and Treg TCRB repertoires that appeared less similar than those seen among patients. Patients with type 1 diabetes carried fewer insertions and had more deletions at their VDJ junctions.

The sequenced material came from naive CD4+ T cells from blood. The sequence derives from a woman aged 25 to 39 with type 1 diabetes.

CDR3: CASKAGGYNEQFF. CDR3 nucleotides: TGTGCTAGTAAAGCGGGAGGGTACAATGAGCAGTTCTTC. The chain is built from TRBV12-5 and TRBJ2-1; 10 nucleotides line up with TRBD2. Per germline, CDR1 LGHNT and CDR2 FRNRAP. J was trimmed by 4 bases and V by 8 bases; bases with no gene match: 2. This CDR3 region has 13 residues.